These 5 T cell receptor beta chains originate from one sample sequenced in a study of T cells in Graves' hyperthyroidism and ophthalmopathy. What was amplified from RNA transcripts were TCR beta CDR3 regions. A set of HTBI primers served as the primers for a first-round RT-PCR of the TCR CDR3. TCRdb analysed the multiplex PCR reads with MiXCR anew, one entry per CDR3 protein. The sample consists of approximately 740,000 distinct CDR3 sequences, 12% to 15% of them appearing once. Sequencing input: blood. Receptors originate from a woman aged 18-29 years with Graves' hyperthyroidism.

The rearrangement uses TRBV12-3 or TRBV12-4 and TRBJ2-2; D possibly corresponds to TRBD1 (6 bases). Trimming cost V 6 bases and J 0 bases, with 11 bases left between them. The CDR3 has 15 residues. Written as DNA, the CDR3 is TGTGCCAGCAGAGCTGGGACAACGAACACCGGGGAGCTGTTTTTT. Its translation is CASRAGTTNTGELFF.

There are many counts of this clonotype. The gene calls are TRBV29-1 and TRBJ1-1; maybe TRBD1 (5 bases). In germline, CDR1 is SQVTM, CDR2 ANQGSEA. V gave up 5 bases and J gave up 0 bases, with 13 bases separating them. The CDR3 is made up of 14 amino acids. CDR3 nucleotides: TGCAGCGTTACCCGAAGGGGATTGAACACTGAAGCTTTCTTT. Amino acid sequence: CSVTRRGLNTEAFF.

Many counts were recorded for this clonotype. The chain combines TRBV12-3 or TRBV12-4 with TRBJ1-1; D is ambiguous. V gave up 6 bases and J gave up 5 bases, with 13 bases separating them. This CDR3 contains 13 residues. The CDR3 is CASRTPFFTEAFF. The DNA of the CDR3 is TGTGCCAGCAGAACCCCATTTTTTACTGAAGCTTTCTTT.

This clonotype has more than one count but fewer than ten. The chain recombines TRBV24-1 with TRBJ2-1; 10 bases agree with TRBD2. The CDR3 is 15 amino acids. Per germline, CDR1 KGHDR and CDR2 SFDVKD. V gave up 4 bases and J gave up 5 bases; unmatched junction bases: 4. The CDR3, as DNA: TGTGCCACCAGTGAGTGGACTAGCGGCCACAATGAGCAGTTCTTC. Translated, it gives CATSEWTSGHNEQFF.

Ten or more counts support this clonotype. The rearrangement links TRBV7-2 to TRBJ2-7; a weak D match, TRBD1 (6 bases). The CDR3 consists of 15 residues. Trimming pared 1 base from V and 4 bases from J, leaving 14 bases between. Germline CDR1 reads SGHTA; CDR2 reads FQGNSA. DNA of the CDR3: TGTGCCAGCAGCTTAGATAGGGGGTTAGATTACGAGCAGTACTTC. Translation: CASSLDRGLDYEQYF.